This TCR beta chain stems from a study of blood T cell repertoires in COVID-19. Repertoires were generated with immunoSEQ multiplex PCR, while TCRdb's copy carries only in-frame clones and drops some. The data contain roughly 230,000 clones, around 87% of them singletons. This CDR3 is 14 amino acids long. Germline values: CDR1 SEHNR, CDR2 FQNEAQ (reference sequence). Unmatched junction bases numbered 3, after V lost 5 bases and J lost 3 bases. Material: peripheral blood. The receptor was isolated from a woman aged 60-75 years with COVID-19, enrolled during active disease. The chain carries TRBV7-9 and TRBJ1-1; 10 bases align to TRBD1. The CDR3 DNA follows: TGTGCCAGCAGCCGAGGACAGGGGGACACTGAAGCTTTCTTT. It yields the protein CASSRGQGDTEAFF.